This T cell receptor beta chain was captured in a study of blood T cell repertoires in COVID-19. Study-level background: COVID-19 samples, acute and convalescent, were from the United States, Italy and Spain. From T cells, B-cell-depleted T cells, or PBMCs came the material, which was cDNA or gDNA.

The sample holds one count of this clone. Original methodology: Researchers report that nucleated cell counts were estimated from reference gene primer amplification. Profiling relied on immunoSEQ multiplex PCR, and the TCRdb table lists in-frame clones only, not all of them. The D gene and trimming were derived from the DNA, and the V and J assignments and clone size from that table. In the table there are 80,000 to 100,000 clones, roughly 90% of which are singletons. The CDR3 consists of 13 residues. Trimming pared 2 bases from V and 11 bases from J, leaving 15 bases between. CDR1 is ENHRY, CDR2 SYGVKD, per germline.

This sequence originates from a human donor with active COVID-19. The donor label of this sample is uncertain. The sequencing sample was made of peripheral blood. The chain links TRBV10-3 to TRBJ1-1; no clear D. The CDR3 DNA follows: TGTGCCATCAGTGAGACCACTTTCCAGGCCGCTTTCTTT. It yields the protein CAISETTFQAAFF.